The present T cell receptor beta chain was sequenced within a study of memory CD4+ T cells and cytomegalovirus serostatus. Study as a whole: Donors were healthy Belgian adults, under 10 CMV seropositive and under 30 seronegative.

Trimming cost V 4 bases and J 11 bases, with 12 bases left between them. CDR3 length equals 12 residues. Germline CDR1 is MNHNS and CDR2 is SASEGT. Single viable CD3+CD4+CD8-CD45RO+ cells were sorted as the memory CD4+ T cells. Here immunoSEQ multiplex PCR was the method, and the copy in TCRdb shows in-frame clones only, minus some. In the table there are under 65,000 clones, roughly 78% of which are singletons. The V call is TRBV6-1, the J call TRBJ1-5; D gene uncertain. Sequenced sample: memory CD4+ T cells from blood. The TCR originated in an adult in good health and CMV-seronegative. The CDR3 loop reads CASSALKEAQHF. The CDR3 coding sequence is TGTGCCAGCAGTGCCTTGAAGGAGGCCCAGCATTTT.